The entry below gives a single T cell receptor beta chain sequence along with its context. The sample belongs to a study of blood T cell repertoires in COVID-19. Turning to the study itself: Samples came from the United States, Italy and Spain, spanning acute and convalescent COVID-19. From T cells, B-cell-depleted T cells, or PBMCs came the material, which was cDNA or gDNA.

In the study's own analysis: Counts of nucleated cells, estimated from reference gene primer amplification, were obtained. The table came from immunoSEQ multiplex PCR; TCRdb's copy has only in-frame clones and leaves some out. V and J calls and clone size are copied from that table; D and trimming were computed from the DNA. The table has tens of thousands of clones, 87% seen once. This CDR3 contains 14 residues. V was shortened by 3 bases and J by 4 bases, with 12 bases between the two germline ends. CDR1 is KGHSH, CDR2 LQKENI, per germline. The clonotype was recovered from a human donor with active COVID-19. The donor label of this sample is uncertain. J is TRBJ1-1 and V is TRBV18; D may be TRBD1 (5 bases). The sample was peripheral blood. The CDR3 DNA reads as TGTGCCAGCTCACCGGCCTCGGGGGGCACTGAAGCTTTCTTT. Its translation is CASSPASGGTEAFF.